This TCR beta chain appears in the sequencing data of a study of T cells after posttransplantation cyclophosphamide. This CDR3 comprises 15 residues. With 5 bases clipped from V and 7 bases from J, the junction kept 4 bases outside the gene matches. Germline V gene lookup returns CDR1 SGHTA and CDR2 FQGTGA. Method: immunoSEQ multiplex PCR; TCRdb's copy keeps in-frame clones and lacks some. Recorded here are 17,000 or so clones, none singletons. Cyclophosphamide on days +3 and +4 followed busulfan-fludarabine conditioning and a marrow graft. In its sample, this clone was seen many times. What it binds is not known. General study findings and limits: TRB clonality was highly associated with recipient CMV seropositivity and reactivation. Tissue-infiltrating T cells from skin or gut overlapped little with blood T cells. Later blood repertoires were often dominated by clones from the donor CD8+ memory compartment.

V is TRBV7-3 and J is TRBJ2-1, with 14 positions matching TRBD2. Sequenced material: PBMCs, taken after allogeneic stem cell transplant with posttransplant cyclophosphamide. The receptor comes from a female patient between 30 and 45 years old who received an allogeneic stem cell transplant from a related donor, was CMV-positive, and had no GVHD. Some T cells may be the graft donor's. Written as DNA, the CDR3 is TGTGCCAGCAGCCCGACTAGCGGGAGGGCTAATGAGCAGTTCTTC. It specifies CASSPTSGRANEQFF.